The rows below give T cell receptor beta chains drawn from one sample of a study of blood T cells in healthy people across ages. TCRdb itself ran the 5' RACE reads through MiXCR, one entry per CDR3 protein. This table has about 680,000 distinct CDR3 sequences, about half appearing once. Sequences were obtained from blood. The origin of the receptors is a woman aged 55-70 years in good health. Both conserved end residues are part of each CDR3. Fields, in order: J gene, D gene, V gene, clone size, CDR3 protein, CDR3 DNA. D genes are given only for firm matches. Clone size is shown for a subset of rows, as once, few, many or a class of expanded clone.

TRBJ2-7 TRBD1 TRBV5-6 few CASSQDRFGISRRVAYEQYF TGTGCCAGCAGCCAGGACAGGTTCGGGATCTCACGCCGGGTAGCCTACGAGCAGTACTTC
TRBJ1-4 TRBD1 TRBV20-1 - CSASKQGSRTNEKLFF TGCAGTGCTAGTAAACAGGGGTCTCGAACTAATGAAAAACTGTTTTTT
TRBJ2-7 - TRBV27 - CASSSDGWSSYEQYF TGTGCCAGCAGTTCGGACGGTTGGAGCTCCTACGAGCAGTACTTC
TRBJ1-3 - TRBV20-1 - CSARDAGGPSGNTIYF TGCAGTGCTAGAGATGCGGGGGGCCCCTCTGGAAACACCATATATTTT
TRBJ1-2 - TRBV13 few CASSKSTGWEAGYTF TGTGCCAGCAGCAAGTCGACAGGATGGGAAGCTGGCTACACCTTC
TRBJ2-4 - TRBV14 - CASSHRATDFRLAKNIQYF TGTGCCAGCAGCCATCGAGCGACCGATTTTCGGCTAGCCAAAAACATTCAGTACTTC
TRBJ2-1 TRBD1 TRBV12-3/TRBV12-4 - CASSPRTGKYNEQFF TGTGCCAGCAGTCCACGGACAGGAAAGTACAATGAGCAGTTCTTC
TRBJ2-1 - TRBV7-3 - CASSLTWEDEQFF TGTGCCAGCAGCTTAACGTGGGAGGATGAGCAGTTCTTC
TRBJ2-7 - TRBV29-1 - CSVVPLATVSYEQYF TGCAGCGTTGTCCCCCTAGCGACTGTCTCCTACGAGCAGTACTTC
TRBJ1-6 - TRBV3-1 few CASSQGGARLNSPLHF TGTGCCAGCAGCCAAGGGGGGGCCCGGCTCAATTCACCCCTCCACTTT
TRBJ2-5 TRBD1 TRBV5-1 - CVSSLEKGDSEYF TGCGTCAGCAGCTTAGAAAAGGGGGACAGTGAGTACTTC
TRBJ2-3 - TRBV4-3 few CASSRRQADTQYF TGCGCCAGCAGCCGACGGCAGGCAGATACGCAGTATTTT
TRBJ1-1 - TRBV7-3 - CASSVGQFTEAFF TGTGCCAGCAGCGTCGGACAGTTCACTGAAGCTTTCTTT
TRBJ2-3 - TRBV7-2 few CASSSPADWGTQYF TGTGCCAGCAGCTCCCCGGCGGATTGGGGTACGCAGTATTTT
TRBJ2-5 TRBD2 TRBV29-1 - CSVRGLAGVETQYF TGCAGCGTTAGGGGACTAGCGGGAGTCGAGACCCAGTACTTC
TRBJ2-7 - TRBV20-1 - CSARSNTYEQYF TGCAGTGCTAGGTCTAATACCTACGAGCAGTACTTC
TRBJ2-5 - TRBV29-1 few CSVRGGAAEETQYF TGCAGCGTCCGAGGGGGGGCCGCGGAAGAGACCCAGTACTTC
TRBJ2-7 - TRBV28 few CASKDRLTFRYF TGTGCCAGCAAGGACAGACTTACTTTTAGGTACTTC
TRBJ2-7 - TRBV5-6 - CASSTLTGNNRYEQYF TGTGCCAGCAGTACTCTCACAGGGAATAACCGCTACGAGCAGTACTTC
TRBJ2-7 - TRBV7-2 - CASSYRGTPDEQYF TGTGCCAGCAGCTATAGGGGGACCCCAGACGAGCAGTACTTC
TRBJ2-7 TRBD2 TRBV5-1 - CASSLAPLAGGLNEQYF TGCGCCAGTAGCTTGGCCCCACTAGCGGGAGGGCTCAATGAGCAGTACTTC
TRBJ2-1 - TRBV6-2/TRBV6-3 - CASSYSWDMGQFF TGTGCCAGCAGTTACTCGTGGGATATGGGACAGTTCTTC
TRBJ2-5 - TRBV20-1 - CSASDVEGRQETQYF TGCAGTGCTAGCGACGTGGAGGGTCGCCAAGAGACCCAGTACTTC
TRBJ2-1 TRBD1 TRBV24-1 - CATSDWDRGKQFF TGTGCCACCAGTGATTGGGACAGGGGCAAACAGTTCTTC
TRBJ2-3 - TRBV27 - CASSLGNPSTDTQYF TGTGCCAGCAGTTTAGGGAACCCTAGCACAGATACGCAGTATTTT
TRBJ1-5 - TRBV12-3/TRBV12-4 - CASSITRRQPQHF TGTGCCAGCAGCATCACCCGGCGGCAGCCCCAGCATTTT